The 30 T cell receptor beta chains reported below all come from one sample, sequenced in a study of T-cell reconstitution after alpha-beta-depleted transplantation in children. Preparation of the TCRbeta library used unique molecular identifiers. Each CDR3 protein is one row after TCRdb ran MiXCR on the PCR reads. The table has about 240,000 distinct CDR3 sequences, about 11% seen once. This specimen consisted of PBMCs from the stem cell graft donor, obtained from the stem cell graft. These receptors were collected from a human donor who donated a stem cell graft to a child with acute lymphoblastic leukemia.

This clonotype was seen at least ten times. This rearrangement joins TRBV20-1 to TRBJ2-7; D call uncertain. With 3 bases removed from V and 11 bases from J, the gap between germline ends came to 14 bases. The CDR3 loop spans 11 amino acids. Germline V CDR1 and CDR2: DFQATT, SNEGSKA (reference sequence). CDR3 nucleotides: TGCAGTGCTAGCCTGACCCAAGAAGAGTACTTC. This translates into CSASLTQEEYF.

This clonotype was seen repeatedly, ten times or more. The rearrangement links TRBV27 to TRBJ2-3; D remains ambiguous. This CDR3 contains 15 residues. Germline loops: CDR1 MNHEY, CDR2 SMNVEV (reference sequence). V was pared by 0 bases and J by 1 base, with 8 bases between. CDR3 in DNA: TGTGCCAGCAGTTTATCGACTTCGGGCACAGATACGCAGTATTTT. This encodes CASSLSTSGTDTQYF.

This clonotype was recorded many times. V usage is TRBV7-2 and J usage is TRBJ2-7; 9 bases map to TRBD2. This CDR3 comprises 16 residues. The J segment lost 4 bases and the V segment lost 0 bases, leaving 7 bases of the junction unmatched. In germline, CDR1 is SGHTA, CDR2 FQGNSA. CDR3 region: CASSLAGLAGKYEQYF. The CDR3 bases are TGTGCCAGCAGCTTAGCGGGGCTAGCGGGGAAGTACGAGCAGTACTTC.

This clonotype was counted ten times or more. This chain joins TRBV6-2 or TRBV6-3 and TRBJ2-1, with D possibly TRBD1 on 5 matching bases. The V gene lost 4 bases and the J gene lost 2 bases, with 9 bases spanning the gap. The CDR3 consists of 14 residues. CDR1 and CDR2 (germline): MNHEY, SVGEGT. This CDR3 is CASSSQGTYNEQFF. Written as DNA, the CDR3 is TGTGCCAGCAGTTCGCAGGGAACCTACAATGAGCAGTTCTTC.

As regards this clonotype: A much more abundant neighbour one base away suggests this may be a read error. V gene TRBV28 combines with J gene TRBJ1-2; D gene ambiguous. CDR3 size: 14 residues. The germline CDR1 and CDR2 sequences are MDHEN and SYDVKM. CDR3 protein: CASNSNPGRQGYPF. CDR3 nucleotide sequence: TGTGCCAGCAACTCTAACCCAGGACGACAAGGCTACCCCTTC.

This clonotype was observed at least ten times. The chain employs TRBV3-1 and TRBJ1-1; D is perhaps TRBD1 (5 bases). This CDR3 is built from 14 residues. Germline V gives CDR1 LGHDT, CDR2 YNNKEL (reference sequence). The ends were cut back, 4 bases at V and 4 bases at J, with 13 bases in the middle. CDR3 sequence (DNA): TGTGCCAGCAGCCTCGGGAGGGGACTCACTGAAGCTTTCTTT. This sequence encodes CASSLGRGLTEAFF.

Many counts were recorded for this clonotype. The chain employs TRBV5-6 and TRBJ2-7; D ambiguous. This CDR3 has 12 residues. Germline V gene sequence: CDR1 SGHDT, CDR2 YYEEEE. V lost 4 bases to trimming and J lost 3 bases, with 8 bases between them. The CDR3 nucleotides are TGTGCCAGCAGCACTGACGACTACGAGCAGTACTTC. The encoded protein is CASSTDDYEQYF.

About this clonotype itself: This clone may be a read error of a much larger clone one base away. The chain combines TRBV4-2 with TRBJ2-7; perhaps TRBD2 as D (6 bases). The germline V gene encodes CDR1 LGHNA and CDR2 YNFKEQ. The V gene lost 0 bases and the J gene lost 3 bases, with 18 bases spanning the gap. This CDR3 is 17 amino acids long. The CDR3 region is CASSQEGPGVDNYEQYF. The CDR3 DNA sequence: TGTGCCAGCAGCCAAGAGGGTCCGGGGGTGGATAACTACGAGCAGTACTTC.

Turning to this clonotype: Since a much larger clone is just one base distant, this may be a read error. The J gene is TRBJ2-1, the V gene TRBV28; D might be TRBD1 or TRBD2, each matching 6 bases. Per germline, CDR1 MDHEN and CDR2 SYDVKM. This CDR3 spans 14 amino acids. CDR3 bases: TGTGCCAACAGTCCCAGGAGGGGGTACAATGAGCAGTTCTTC. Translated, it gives CANSPRRGYNEQFF.

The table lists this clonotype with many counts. The CDR3 sequence is CASSYSSIGQAYNSPLHF. In DNA, the CDR3 is TGTGCCAGCAGTTACTCGAGTATCGGACAGGCATATAATTCACCCCTCCACTTT. The chain recombines TRBV6-5 with TRBJ1-6, with 7 bases identical to TRBD1. Germline V gene lookup returns CDR1 MNHEY and CDR2 SVGAGI. The CDR3 runs to 18 residues. Losses at the gene ends were 0 bases for V and 4 bases for J; bases not matched to a gene: 9.

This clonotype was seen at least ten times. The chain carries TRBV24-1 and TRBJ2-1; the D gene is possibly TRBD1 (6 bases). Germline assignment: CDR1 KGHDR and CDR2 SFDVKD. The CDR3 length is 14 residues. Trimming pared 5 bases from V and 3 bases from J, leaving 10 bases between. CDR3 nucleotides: TGTGCCACCAGTGGACCGGACAGCTACAATGAGCAGTTCTTC. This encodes CATSGPDSYNEQFF.

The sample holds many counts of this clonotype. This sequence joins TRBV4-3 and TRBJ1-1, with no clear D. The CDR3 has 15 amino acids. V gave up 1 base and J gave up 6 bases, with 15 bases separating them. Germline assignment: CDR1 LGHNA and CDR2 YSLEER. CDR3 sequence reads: CASSQVRVPSPEAFF. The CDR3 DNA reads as TGCGCCAGCAGCCAAGTGAGGGTTCCATCACCTGAAGCTTTCTTT.

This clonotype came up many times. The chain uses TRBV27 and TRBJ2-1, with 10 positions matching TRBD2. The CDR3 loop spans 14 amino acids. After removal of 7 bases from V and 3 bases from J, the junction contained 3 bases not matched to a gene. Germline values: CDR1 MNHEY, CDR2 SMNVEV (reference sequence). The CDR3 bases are TGTGCCAGCAAAGGACTAGCGGACTACAATGAGCAGTTCTTC. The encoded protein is CASKGLADYNEQFF.

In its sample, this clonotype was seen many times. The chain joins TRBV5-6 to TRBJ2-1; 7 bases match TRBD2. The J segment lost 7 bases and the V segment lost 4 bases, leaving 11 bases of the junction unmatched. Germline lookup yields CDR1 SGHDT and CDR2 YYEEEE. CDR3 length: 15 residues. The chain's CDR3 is CASSHFRDGGNEQFF. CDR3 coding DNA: TGTGCCAGCAGCCACTTCCGGGACGGGGGGAATGAGCAGTTCTTC.

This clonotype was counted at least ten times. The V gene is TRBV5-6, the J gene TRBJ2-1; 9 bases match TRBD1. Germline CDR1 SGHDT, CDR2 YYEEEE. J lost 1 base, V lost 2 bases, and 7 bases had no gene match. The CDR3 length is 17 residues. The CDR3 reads CASSLRDRAISYNEQFF. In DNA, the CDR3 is TGTGCCAGCAGCTTAAGGGACAGGGCCATTTCCTACAATGAGCAGTTCTTC.

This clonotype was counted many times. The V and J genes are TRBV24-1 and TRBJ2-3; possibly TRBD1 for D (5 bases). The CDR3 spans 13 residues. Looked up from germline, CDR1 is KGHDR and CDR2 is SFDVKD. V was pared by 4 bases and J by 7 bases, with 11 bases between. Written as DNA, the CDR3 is TGTGCCACCAGTGACACGACAGTCCATACGCAGTATTTT. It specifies CATSDTTVHTQYF.

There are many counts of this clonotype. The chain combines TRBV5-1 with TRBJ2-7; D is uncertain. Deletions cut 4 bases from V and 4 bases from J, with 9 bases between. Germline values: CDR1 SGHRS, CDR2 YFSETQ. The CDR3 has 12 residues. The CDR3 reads CASSEDLYEQYF. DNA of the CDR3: TGCGCCAGCAGCGAGGATTTGTACGAGCAGTACTTC.

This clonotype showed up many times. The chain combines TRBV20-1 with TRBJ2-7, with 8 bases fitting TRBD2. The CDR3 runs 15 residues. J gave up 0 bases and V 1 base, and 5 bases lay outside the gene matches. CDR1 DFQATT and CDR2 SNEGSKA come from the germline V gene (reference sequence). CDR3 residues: CSARASGGSSYEQYF. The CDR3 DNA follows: TGCAGTGCTAGAGCCTCGGGGGGGAGCTCCTACGAGCAGTACTTC.

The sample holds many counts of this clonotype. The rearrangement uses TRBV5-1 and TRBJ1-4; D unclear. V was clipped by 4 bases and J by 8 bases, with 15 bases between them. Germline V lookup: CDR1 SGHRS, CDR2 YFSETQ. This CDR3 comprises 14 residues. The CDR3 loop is CASSDGLASEKLFF. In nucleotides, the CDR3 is TGCGCCAGCAGCGACGGGCTGGCGTCCGAAAAACTGTTTTTT.

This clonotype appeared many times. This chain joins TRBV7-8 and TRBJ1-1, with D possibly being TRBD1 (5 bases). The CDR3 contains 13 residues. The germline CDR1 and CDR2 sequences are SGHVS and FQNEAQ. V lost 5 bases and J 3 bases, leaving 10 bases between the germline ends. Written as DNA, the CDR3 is TGTGCCAGCAGCCACGGAGGGGACACTGAAGCTTTCTTT. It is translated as CASSHGGDTEAFF.

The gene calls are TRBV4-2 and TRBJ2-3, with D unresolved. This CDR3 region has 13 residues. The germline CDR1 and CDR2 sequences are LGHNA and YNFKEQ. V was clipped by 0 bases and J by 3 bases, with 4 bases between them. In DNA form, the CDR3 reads TGTGCCAGCAGCCAAGATAGGACAGATACGCAGTATTTT. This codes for CASSQDRTDTQYF.

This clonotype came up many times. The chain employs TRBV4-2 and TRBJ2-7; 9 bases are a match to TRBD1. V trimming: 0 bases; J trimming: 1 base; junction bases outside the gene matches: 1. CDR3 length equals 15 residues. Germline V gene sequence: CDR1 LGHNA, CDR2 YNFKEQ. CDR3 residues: CASSQEGQGSYEQYF. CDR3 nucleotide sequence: TGTGCCAGCAGCCAAGAGGGACAGGGATCCTACGAGCAGTACTTC.

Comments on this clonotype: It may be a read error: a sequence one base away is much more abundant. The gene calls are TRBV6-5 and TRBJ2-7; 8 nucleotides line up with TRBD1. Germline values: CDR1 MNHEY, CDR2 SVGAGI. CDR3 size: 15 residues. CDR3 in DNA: TGTGCCGGCAGTTATAAGGGGACAGGATACTACGAGCAGTACTTC. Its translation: CAGSYKGTGYYEQYF.

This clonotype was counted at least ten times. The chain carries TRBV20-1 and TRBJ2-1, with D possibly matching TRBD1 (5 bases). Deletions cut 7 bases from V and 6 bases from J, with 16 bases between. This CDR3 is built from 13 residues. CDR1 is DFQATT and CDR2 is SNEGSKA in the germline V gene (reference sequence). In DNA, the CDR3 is TGCAGTGTCAACGACAGTTATATCAATGAGCAGTTCTTC. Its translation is CSVNDSYINEQFF.

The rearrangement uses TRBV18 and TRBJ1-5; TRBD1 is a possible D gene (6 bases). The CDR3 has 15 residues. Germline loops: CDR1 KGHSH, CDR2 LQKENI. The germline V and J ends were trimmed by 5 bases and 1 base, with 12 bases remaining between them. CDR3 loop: CASSTLTGSNQPQHF. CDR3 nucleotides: TGTGCCAGCTCAACTTTAACAGGGAGCAATCAGCCCCAGCATTTT.

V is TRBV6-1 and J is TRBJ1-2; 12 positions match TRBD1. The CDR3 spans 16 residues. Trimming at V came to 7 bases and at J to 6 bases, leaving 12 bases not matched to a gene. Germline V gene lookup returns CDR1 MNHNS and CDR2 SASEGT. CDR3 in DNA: TGTGCCAGCAACCTAGAGGGGGACAGGGGGCTTGATGGCTACACCTTC. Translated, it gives CASNLEGDRGLDGYTF.

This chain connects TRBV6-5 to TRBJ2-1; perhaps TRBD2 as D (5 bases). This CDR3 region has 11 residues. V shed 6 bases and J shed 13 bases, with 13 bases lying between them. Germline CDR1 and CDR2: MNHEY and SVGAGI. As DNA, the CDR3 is TGTGCCAGCAGCCGGGATAGTGTTCAGTTCTTC. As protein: CASSRDSVQFF.

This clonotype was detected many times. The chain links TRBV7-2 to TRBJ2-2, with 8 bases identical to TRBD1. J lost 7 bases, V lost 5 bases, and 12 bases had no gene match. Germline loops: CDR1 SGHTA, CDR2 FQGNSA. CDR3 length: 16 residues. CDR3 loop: CASSPRTGYRRGELFF. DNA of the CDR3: TGTGCCAGCAGCCCCCGGACAGGGTATCGACGCGGGGAGCTGTTTTTT.

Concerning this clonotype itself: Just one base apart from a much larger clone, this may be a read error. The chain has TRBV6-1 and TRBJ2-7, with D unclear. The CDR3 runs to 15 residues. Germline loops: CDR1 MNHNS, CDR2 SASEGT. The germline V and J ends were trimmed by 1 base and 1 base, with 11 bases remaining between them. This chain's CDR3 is CASSEVVEGSYEQYF. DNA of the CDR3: TGTGCCAGCAGTGAAGTAGTTGAAGGGTCCTACGAGCAGTACTTC.

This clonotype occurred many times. DNA for the CDR3: TGTGCCAGCATCACCAGCACGACAGCGAACACCGGGGAGCTGTTTTTT. This sequence encodes CASITSTTANTGELFF. The J gene is TRBJ2-2, the V gene TRBV7-9; perhaps TRBD1 as D (5 bases). V was cut by 7 bases and J by 0 bases, with 15 bases left in between. Germline lookup yields CDR1 SEHNR and CDR2 FQNEAQ (reference sequence). CDR3 length: 16 residues.